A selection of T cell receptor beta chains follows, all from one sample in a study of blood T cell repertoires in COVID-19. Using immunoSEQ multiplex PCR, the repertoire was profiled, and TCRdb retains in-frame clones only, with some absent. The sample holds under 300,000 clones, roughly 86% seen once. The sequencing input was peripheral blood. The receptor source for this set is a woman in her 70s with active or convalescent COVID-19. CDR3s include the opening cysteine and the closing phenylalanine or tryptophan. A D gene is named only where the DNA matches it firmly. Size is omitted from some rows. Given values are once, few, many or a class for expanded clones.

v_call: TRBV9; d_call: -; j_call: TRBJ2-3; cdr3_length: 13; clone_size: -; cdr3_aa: CASSQTSRDTQYF; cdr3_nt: TGTGCCAGCAGCCAAACCTCTCGGGATACGCAGTATTTT
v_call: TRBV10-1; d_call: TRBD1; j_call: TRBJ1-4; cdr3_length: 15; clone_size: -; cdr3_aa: CASSGGTGVNEKLFF; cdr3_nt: TGCGCCAGCAGTGGCGGGACAGGCGTTAATGAAAAACTGTTTTTT
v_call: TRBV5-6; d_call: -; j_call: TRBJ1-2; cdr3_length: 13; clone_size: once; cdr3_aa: CASRGRRESGYTF; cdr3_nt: TGTGCCAGCAGGGGGAGGAGGGAATCTGGCTACACCTTC
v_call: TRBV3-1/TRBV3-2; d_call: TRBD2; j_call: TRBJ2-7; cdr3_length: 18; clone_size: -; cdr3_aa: CASSQDPAGTSGWYEQYF; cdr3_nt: TGTGCCAGCAGCCAAGATCCCGCCGGGACTAGCGGTTGGTACGAGCAGTACTTC
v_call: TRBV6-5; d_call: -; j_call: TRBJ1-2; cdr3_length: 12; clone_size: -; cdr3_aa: CASSYPGGFYTF; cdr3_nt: TGTGCCAGCAGTTACCCGGGGGGATTCTACACCTTC
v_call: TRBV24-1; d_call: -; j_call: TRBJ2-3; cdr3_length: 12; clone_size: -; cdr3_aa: CATSEHTDTQYF; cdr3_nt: TGTGCCACCAGTGAACACACAGATACGCAGTATTTT
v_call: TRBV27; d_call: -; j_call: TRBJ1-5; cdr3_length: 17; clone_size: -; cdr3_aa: CASSFYGGSADNQPQHF; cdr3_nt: TGTGCCAGCAGTTTCTACGGGGGGAGTGCCGATAATCAGCCCCAGCATTTT
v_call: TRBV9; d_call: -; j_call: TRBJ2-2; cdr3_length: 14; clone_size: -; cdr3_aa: CASSVVDGTGELFF; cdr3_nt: TGTGCCAGCAGCGTAGTCGACGGGACCGGGGAGCTGTTTTTT
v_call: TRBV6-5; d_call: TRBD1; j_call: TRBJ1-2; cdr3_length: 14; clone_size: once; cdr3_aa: CASTSGDRGYGYTF; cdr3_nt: TGTGCCAGCACCTCCGGGGACAGGGGGTATGGCTACACCTTC
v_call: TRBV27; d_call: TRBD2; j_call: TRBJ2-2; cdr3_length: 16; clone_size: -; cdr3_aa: CASSLEAGGPTGELFF; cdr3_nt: TGTGCCAGCAGTTTAGAAGCGGGGGGGCCTACCGGGGAGCTGTTTTTT
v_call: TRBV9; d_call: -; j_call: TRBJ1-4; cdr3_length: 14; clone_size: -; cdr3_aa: CASSVVPRGEKLFF; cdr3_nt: TGTGCCAGCAGCGTAGTTCCCAGGGGAGAAAAACTGTTTTTT
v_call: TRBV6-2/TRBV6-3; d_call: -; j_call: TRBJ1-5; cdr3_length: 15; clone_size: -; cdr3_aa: CASSPTGNSNQPQHF; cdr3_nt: TGTGCCAGCAGTCCCACAGGGAATAGCAATCAGCCCCAGCATTTT
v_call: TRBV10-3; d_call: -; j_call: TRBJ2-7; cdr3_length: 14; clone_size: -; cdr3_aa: CAISESVREYEQYF; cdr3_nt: TGTGCCATCAGTGAGTCTGTACGGGAATACGAGCAGTACTTC
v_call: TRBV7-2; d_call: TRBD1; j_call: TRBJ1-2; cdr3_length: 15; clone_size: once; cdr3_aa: CASSPGPGTGFGYTF; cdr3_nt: TGTGCCAGCAGCCCAGGTCCCGGGACAGGGTTTGGCTACACCTTC
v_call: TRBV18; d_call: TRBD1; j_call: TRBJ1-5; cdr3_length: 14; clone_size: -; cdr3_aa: CASSPSGGGQPQHF; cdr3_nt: TGTGCCAGCTCACCGAGTGGAGGGGGCCAGCCCCAGCATTTT
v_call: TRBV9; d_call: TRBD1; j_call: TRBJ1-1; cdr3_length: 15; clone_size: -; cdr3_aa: CASSHLTGRNTEAFF; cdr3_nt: TGTGCCAGCAGCCATCTGACAGGGAGAAACACTGAAGCTTTCTTT
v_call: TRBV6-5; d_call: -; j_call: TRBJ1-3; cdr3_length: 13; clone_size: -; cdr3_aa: CASQRTAGNTIYF; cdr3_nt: TGTGCCAGCCAACGGACAGCTGGAAACACCATATATTTT
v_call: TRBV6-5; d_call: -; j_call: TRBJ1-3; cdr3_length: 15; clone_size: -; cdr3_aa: CATSMMRSSGNTIYF; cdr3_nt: TGTGCCACCTCGATGATGAGGAGCTCTGGAAACACCATATATTTT
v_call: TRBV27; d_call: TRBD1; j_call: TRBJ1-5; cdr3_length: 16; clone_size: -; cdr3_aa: CASSLSGQGSYQPQHF; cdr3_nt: TGTGCCAGCAGTTTAAGTGGACAGGGGAGTTATCAGCCCCAGCATTTT
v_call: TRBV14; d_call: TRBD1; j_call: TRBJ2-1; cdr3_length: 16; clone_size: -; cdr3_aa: CASSRGTGGSYNEQFF; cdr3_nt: TGTGCCAGCAGCCGGGGGACAGGGGGCTCCTACAATGAGCAGTTCTTC
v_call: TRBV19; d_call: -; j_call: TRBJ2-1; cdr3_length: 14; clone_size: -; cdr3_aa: CASETGGTYNEQFF; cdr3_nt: TGTGCCAGCGAAACAGGTGGGACCTACAATGAGCAGTTCTTC
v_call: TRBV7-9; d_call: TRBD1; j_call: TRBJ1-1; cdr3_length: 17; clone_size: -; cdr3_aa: CASSLAWTGGVNTEAFF; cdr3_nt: TGTGCCAGCAGCTTAGCTTGGACAGGCGGTGTGAACACTGAAGCTTTCTTT
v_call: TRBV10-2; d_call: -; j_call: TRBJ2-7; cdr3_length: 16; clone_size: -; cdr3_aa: CASSDLWRDSSYEQYF; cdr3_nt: TGCGCCAGCAGTGATCTATGGCGGGACAGTTCCTACGAGCAGTACTTC
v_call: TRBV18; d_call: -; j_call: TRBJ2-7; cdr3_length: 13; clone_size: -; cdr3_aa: CASSARQDYEQYF; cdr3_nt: TGTGCCAGCTCAGCCCGACAGGACTACGAGCAGTACTTC
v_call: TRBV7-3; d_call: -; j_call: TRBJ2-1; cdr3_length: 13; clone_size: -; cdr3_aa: CASSLTRVNEQFF; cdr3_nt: TGTGCCAGCAGCTTAACCAGGGTCAATGAGCAGTTCTTC
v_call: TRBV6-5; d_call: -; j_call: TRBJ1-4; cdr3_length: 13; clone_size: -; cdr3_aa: CASSPPGTTELFF; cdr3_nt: TGTGCCAGCAGTCCGCCCGGGACAACGGAACTGTTTTTT
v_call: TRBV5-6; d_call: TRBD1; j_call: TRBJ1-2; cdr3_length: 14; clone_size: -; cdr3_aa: CASSLGTGSYGYTF; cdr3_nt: TGTGCCAGCAGCTTGGGGACAGGGAGCTATGGCTACACCTTC
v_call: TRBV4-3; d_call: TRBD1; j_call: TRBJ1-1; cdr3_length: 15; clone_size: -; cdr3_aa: CASSQLTGANTEAFF; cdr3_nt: TGCGCCAGCAGCCAATTGACAGGGGCCAACACTGAAGCTTTCTTT
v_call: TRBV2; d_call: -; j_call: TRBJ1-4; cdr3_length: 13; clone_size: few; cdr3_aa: CARSGGPNEKLFF; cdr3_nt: TGTGCCCGGTCGGGGGGGCCGAATGAAAAACTGTTTTTT
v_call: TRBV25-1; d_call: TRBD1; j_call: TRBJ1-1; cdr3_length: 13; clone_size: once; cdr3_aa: CASSVTGLAEAFF; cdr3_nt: TGTGCCAGCAGTGTGACAGGGCTGGCTGAAGCTTTCTTT
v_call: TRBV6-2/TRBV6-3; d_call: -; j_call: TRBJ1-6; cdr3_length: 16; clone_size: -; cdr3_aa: CASSYGLSSYNSPLHF; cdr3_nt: TGTGCCAGCAGTTACGGTCTGAGCTCCTATAATTCACCCCTCCACTTT
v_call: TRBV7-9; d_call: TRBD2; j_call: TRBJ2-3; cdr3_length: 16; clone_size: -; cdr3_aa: CASSVGTSGNTDTQYF; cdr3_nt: TGTGCCAGCAGCGTCGGGACTAGCGGAAACACAGATACGCAGTATTTT
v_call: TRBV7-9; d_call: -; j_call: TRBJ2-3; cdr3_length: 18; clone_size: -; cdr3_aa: CASSLLRGGVGDTDTQYF; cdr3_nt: TGTGCCAGCAGCTTACTACGGGGCGGGGTAGGGGACACAGATACGCAGTATTTT
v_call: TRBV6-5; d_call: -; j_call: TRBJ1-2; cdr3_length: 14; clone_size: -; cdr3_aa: CASSYDARVDGYTF; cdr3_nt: TGTGCCAGCAGTTACGACGCGAGGGTAGATGGCTACACCTTC
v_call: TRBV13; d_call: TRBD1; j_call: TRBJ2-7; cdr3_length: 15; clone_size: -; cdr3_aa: CASSPGTGRSYEQYF; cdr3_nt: TGTGCCAGCAGCCCGGGGACAGGGAGATCCTACGAGCAGTACTTC
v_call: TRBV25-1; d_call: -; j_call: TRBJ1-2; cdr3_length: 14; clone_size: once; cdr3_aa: CASSLPGGPYGYTF; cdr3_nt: TGTGCCAGCAGTCTACCGGGGGGGCCCTATGGCTACACCTTC
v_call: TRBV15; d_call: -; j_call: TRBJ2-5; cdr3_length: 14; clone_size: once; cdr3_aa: CATSGVGGMVTQYF; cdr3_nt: TGTGCCACCAGCGGGGTTGGGGGGATGGTGACCCAGTACTTC
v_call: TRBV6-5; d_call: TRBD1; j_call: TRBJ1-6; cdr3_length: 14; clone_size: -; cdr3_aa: CASSPETGSSPLHF; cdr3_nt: TGTGCCAGCAGTCCAGAGACAGGGTCTTCACCCCTCCACTTT
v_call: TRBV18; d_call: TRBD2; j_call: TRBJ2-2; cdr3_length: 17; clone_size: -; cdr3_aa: CASLTGLAGASTGELFF; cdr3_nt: TGTGCCAGCCTCACGGGGCTAGCGGGGGCCTCCACCGGGGAGCTGTTTTTT
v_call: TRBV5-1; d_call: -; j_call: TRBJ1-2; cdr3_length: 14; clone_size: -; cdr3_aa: CASSLESRVDGYTF; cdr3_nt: TGCGCCAGCAGCTTGGAAAGCAGGGTAGATGGCTACACCTTC
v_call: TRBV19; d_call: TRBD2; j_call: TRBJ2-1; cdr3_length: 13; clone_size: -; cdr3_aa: CASGLANYNEQFF; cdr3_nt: TGTGCCAGCGGACTAGCAAATTACAATGAGCAGTTCTTC
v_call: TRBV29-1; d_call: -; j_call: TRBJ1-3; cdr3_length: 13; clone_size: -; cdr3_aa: CSVGQVTGNTIYF; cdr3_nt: TGCAGCGTTGGACAGGTTACTGGAAACACCATATATTTT
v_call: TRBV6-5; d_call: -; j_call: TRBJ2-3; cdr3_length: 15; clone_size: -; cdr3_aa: CASALGTGSTDTQYF; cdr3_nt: TGTGCCAGCGCTCTAGGAACAGGGAGCACAGATACGCAGTATTTT
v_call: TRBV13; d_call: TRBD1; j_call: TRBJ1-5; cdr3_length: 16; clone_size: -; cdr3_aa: CASSLGEGQNFQPQHF; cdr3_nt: TGTGCCAGCAGCTTAGGAGAGGGACAGAATTTTCAGCCCCAGCATTTT
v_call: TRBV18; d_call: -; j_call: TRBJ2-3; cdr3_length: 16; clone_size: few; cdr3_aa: CASSPPRRGATDTQYF; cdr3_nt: TGTGCCAGCTCACCACCACGACGGGGGGCCACAGATACGCAGTATTTT
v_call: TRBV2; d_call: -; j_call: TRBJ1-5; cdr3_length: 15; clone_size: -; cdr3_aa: CASSPGTQSNQPQHF; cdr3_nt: TGTGCCAGCAGTCCCGGGACACAGTCCAATCAGCCCCAGCATTTT
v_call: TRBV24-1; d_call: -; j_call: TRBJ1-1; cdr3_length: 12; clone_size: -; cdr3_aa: CATSDSGTEAFF; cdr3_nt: TGTGCCACCAGTGATTCGGGAACTGAAGCTTTCTTT
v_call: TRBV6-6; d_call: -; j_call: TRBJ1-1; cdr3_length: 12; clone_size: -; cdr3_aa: CASSPDRSEAFF; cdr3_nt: TGTGCCAGCAGTCCGGACAGATCTGAAGCTTTCTTT
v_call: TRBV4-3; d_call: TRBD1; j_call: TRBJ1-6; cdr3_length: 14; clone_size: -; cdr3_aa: CASSPGTENSPLHF; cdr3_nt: TGCGCCAGCAGCCCCGGGACAGAGAATTCACCCCTCCACTTT
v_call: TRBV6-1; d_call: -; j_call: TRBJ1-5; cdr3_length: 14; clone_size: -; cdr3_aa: CASSEALVTGNQHF; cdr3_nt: TGTGCCAGCAGTGAAGCATTGGTAACAGGGAACCAGCATTTT